These T cell receptor beta chains were read from a single sample in a study of cytomegalovirus exposure and HLA in healthy donors. TCRdb's table, derived via immunoSEQ multiplex PCR, lists solely in-frame clones and lacks some. Among about 170,000 clones, about 76% were seen once, and the ten largest hold roughly 1.9%. The specimen was PBMCs. The receptors were sampled from a female donor in good health and CMV-seronegative. CDR3s leave out the opening cysteine and the closing phenylalanine or tryptophan. The size of a clone is reported for some rows only, either as once, few or many, or as a class for expanded clones.

cdr3_aa v_call clone_size j_call
ASSPEGLQETQY TRBV7-8 - TRBJ2-5
ASSKPVLQETQY TRBV21-1 - TRBJ2-5
ASSLASTSADTQY TRBV5-1 - TRBJ2-3
ASGSGLRGGQETQY TRBV12-5 few TRBJ2-5
ASSLAPTPANTEAF TRBV5-1 - TRBJ1-1
ASSVTDRDSRPLH TRBV6-5 - TRBJ1-6
ASSPEGGTPSNTIY TRBV5-1 - TRBJ1-3
ASSPGAGAFEQY TRBV7-2 few TRBJ2-7
ASSLDRGTNTEAF TRBV19 - TRBJ1-1
AWSARTGSQETQY TRBV30 - TRBJ2-5
ASSSDRGNNGYT TRBV19 - TRBJ1-2
ASSLVSGTSGGTRDTQY TRBV5-1 - TRBJ2-3
ASSQSTETDTQY TRBV4-2 - TRBJ2-3
ASSERTSGSYEQY TRBV5-1 - TRBJ2-7
ASSDGTYNSPLH TRBV6-4 - TRBJ1-6
ASSPGDSSYEQY TRBV5-1 - TRBJ2-7
ASSSGQGKYTEAF TRBV6-6 many TRBJ1-1
SHRGRGRYNEQF TRBV29-1 - TRBJ2-1
ASSLSPGMPYEQY TRBV7-3 - TRBJ2-7
ASSFGSQETQY TRBV11-2 - TRBJ2-5